This TCR beta chain was sequenced for a study of T cell repertoires in cytomegalovirus infection. TCRdb fed the reads into MiXCR, producing one record per CDR3 protein. The profile covers about 830,000 distinct CDR3 sequences, with about 31% appearing a single time and roughly an eighth taken by the ten largest. With respect to this clonotype: As yet, its antigen is unknown. One junction end does not reproduce the germline sequence, and a read error may be involved.

Germline CDR1 MNHNY, CDR2 SVGAGI (reference sequence). The CDR3 totals 12 residues. The chain couples TRBV6-6 to TRBJ1-2; D not resolved. This material consisted of cultured CD8+ T cells from PBMCs, taken from culture after CMV antigen stimulation. The TCR comes from a human donor in good health (CMV status not recorded). Some clones in this sample may be carry-over from other donors' samples. The CDR3 spells CASSYSFADGFF. CDR3 bases: TGTGCCAGCAGTTACTCATTTGCCGACGGATTCTTC.